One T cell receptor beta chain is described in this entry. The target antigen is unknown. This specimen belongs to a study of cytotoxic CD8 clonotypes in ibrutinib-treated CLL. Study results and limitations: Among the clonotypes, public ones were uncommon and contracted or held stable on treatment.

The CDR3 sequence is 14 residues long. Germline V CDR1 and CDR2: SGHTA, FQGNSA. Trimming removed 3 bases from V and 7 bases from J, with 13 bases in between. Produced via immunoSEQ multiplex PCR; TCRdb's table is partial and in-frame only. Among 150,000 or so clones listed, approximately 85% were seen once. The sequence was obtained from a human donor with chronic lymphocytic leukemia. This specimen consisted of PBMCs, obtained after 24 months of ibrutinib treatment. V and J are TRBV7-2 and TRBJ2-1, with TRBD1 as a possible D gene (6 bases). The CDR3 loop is CASSLFRGGNEQFF. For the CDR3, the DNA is TGTGCCAGCAGCTTGTTCAGGGGCGGGAATGAGCAGTTCTTC.